These T cell receptor beta chains were read from a single sample in a study of T cell changes during pregnancy in multiple sclerosis. Generated by immunoSEQ multiplex PCR, the TCRdb table keeps only in-frame clones and is missing some. The sample has some 80,000 clones, approximately 95% seen once. Sample: CD4+ T cells from peripheral blood mononuclear cells, taken after pregnancy. These receptors came from a female donor with multiple sclerosis, enrolled in a pregnancy study. Each CDR3 is given without its conserved first and last residue. Clone size is not always given. Where it is, it says once, few, many or a class for expanded clones.

TRBV11-3 - ASSLGPGTSGFYEQY
TRBV11-3 - ASSLGGGVGGNEQF
TRBV11-1 - ASSQGAQETQY
TRBV7-9 - ASSLTWSRGQPQH
TRBV11-1 - ASSLDQRAF
TRBV5-1 - ASSLADDNEQF
TRBV2 - ASSEALEETQY
TRBV5-1 few ASKREKNTEAF
TRBV4-3 - ASSQRGQGGTDTQY
TRBV10-3 - AITRGSGENEQF
TRBV27 - ASSLSRQHYEQY
TRBV19 - ASSESRGQSGAF
TRBV6-6 - ASRTSGAGDEQF
TRBV4-1 - ASSQLGGREVGEQF
TRBV9 once ASSEGSVGETQY
TRBV28 - ASRGALGYNEQF
TRBV7-3 - ASSLSLREAQY
TRBV12-5 - ASGLVLGQGTYGYT
TRBV11-2 - ASSPLRGRAGYGYT
TRBV6-5 - ASRSFDRGLGYT
TRBV27 once ASSPLAGGPKTQY
TRBV5-1 - ASLYLSAGRYYGYT
TRBV7-2 - ASSKGRTRVPSYEQY
TRBV19 - ASSIEGQGSEAF
TRBV28 once ASSFPATGGARTEAF
TRBV5-1 - ASSPGDRGPGNTIY
TRBV28 - ASSGAGGTNLG
TRBV5-4 - ASRQGGTTSTDTQY
TRBV5-1 - ASSGEGVGNTEAF
TRBV23-1 - ASSQNRGNTEAF
TRBV9 - ASSVATGTYEQY
TRBV11-2 once ASNLLTSGAYEQY
TRBV7-9 once ASSLATGGFKEQY
TRBV9 - ASSRTGTGVLEQY
TRBV7-2 - ASVGGRNTGELF
TRBV6-5 - ASSYFAGSSYEQY
TRBV6-6 - ASSPGLGSHNEQF
TRBV6-5 - ASSYLGTANPGELF
TRBV7-3 - ASSLASGAGTDTQY
TRBV5-6 - ASREGGRGNTEAF